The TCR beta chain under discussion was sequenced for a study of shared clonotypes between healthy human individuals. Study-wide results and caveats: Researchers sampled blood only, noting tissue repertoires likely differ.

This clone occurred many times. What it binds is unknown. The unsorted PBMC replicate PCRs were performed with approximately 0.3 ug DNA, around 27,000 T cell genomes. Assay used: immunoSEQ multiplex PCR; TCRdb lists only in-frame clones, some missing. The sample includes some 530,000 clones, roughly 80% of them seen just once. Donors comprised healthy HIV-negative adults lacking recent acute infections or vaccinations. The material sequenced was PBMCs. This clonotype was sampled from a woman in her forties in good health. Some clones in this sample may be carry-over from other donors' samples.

The CDR3 here is CASRGVHEQFF. The CDR3 DNA reads as TGTGCCAGTAGGGGGGTCCATGAGCAGTTCTTC. This rearrangement joins TRBV19 to TRBJ2-1; D tentatively fits TRBD1 or TRBD2 (5 bases each). Germline values: CDR1 LNHDA, CDR2 SQIVND (reference sequence). Between the trimmed V and J ends, which lost 6 bases and 8 bases, there was a span of 8 bases. CDR3 length equals 11 residues.